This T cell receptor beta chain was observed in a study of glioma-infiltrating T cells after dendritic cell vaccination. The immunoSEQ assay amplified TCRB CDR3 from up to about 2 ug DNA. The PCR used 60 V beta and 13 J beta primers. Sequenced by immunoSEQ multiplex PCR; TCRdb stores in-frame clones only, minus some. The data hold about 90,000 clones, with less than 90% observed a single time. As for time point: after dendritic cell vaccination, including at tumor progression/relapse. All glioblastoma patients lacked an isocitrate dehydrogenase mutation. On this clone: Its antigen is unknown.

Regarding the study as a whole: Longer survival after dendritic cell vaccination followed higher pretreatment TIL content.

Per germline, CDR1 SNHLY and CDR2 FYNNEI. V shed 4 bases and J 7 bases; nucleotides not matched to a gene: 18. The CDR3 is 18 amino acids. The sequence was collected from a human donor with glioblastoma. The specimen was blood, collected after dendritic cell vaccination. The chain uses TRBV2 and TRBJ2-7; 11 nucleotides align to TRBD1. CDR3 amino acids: CASSGPNRDRGFGEEQYF. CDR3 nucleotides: TGTGCCAGCAGTGGGCCAAATCGGGACAGGGGGTTTGGTGAGGAGCAGTACTTC. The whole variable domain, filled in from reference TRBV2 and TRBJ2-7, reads EPEVTQTPSHQVTQMGQEVILRCVPISNHLYFYWYRQILGQKVEFLVSFYNNEISEKSEIFDDQFSVERPDGSNFTLKIRSTKLEDSAMYFCASSGPNRDRGFGEEQYFGPGTRLTVT.